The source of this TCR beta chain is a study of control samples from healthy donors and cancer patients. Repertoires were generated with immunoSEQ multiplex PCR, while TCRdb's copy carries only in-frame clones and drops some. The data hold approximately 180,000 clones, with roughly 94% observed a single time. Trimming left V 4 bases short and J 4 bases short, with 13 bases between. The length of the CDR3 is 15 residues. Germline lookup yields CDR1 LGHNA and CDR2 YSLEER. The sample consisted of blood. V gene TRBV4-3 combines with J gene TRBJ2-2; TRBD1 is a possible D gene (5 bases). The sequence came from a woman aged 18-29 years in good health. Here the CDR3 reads CASSLGDSATGELFF. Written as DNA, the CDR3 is TGCGCCAGCAGCCTAGGGGATTCGGCCACCGGGGAGCTGTTTTTT.